This T cell receptor beta chain was captured by sequencing in a study of T cell responses to AZD1222 COVID-19 vaccine. A note on this clone: The antigen is unknown.

Clones were sequenced by immunoSEQ multiplex PCR, and TCRdb holds only the in-frame ones, with some missing. The sample lists 90,000 to 140,000 clones; over 80% were seen once. Losses at the gene ends were 5 bases for V and 5 bases for J; bases not matched to a gene: 10. Germline lookup yields CDR1 SGHRS and CDR2 YFSETQ. The CDR3 consists of 16 residues. Study conclusions and caveats: After the peak T cell response, and only then, were repertoires sampled. Close to half of all spike-specific TCRs reportedly target regions of the variants that are unmutated. The study found vaccine-associated CD4 TCRs spanning spike, dominant at 160-218 and 743-854. Spike-specific TCR repertoires showed rising breadth and depth after two AZD1222 doses.

The material was peripheral blood, obtained on day 0 of AZD1222 vaccination. This clonotype was obtained from an adult in good health. V and J are TRBV5-1 and TRBJ2-3, with 11 bases identical to TRBD2. CDR3 loop: CASSYSGLAGGDTQYF. The CDR3 coding sequence is TGCGCCAGCAGTTATTCCGGGCTAGCGGGGGGAGATACGCAGTATTTT.